These 16 T cell receptor beta chains were all obtained from the same sample, sequenced in a study of neurological immune-mediated disorders. TCRdb processed the 5' RACE reads anew with MiXCR; each CDR3 protein has one entry. The table includes under 60,000 distinct CDR3 sequences, under 13% detected once. Sequenced material: PBMCs. These receptors were collected from a woman in her forties with HTLV-1-associated myelopathy (HAM/TSP).

This clonotype occurred many times. The V call is TRBV24-1, the J call TRBJ2-1; 8 bases map to TRBD1. CDR3 length: 13 residues. After removal of 4 bases from V and 7 bases from J, the junction contained 2 bases not matched to a gene. CDR1 KGHDR and CDR2 SFDVKD come from the germline V gene. Here the CDR3 DNA reads TGTGCCACCAGTGACTGGACAGGGAATGAGCAGTTCTTC. This translates into CATSDWTGNEQFF.

This clonotype was picked up many times. The chain uses TRBV5-5 and TRBJ1-3; 8 nucleotides align to TRBD1. Trimming took 4 bases from V and 4 from J; bases not matched to a gene: 1. Germline CDR1 and CDR2: SGHKS and YYEKEE (reference sequence). This CDR3 has 13 amino acids. The CDR3 DNA reads as TGTGCCAGCAGCCGGACAGGGGGAAACACCATATATTTT. Translated, it gives CASSRTGGNTIYF.

This clonotype was seen just once. The chain links TRBV4-3 to TRBJ2-7; tentative D call: TRBD2 (6 bases). Germline values: CDR1 LGHNA, CDR2 YSLEER. The CDR3 extends over 16 amino acids. The ends were cut back, 1 base at V and 2 bases at J, with 15 bases in the middle. The CDR3 protein is CASSQALGGLAYEQYF. The DNA of the CDR3 is TGCGCCAGCAGCCAAGCGCTGGGGGGACTGGCCTACGAGCAGTACTTC.

This clonotype was found many times. The chain carries TRBV12-3 or TRBV12-4 and TRBJ2-2; possible D gene TRBD1, 6 bases. Trimming cost V 5 bases and J 7 bases, with 11 bases left between them. The CDR3 is made up of 13 amino acids. The CDR3 loop reads CASSPRGHGELFF. DNA of the CDR3: TGTGCCAGCAGTCCCCGGGGACACGGGGAGCTGTTTTTT.

This clonotype was counted many times. For the CDR3, the DNA is TGTGCCAGCTCACCGTCGGTAGCCCCTTCAGATACGCAGTATTTT. Protein sequence: CASSPSVAPSDTQYF. The J gene is TRBJ2-3, the V gene TRBV18; D remains ambiguous. Germline values: CDR1 KGHSH, CDR2 LQKENI. The CDR3 loop spans 15 amino acids. Between the trimmed V and J ends, which lost 3 bases and 4 bases, there was a span of 14 bases.

This clonotype came up a few times. This may be a read error: a much more frequent sequence differs by one nucleotide. The chain joins TRBV5-1 to TRBJ2-3; 8 nucleotides match TRBD2. This CDR3 is 19 amino acids long. Unmatched junction bases numbered 12, after V lost 0 bases and J lost 0 bases. Germline V gene sequence: CDR1 SGHRS, CDR2 YFSETQ. The CDR3 sequence is CASSLDFVSGARSTDTQYF. The CDR3 region has the DNA TGCGCCAGCAGCTTGGATTTCGTTAGCGGGGCCCGTAGCACAGATACGCAGTATTTT.

This clonotype has ten or more counts. The V call is TRBV3-1, the J call TRBJ1-2; no clear D gene. CDR1 is LGHDT, CDR2 YNNKEL, per germline (reference sequence). Trimming pared 10 bases from V and 7 bases from J, leaving 13 bases between. This CDR3 contains 11 residues. The chain's CDR3 is CATESTGGYTF. The CDR3 region has the DNA TGTGCCACCGAATCTACGGGTGGCTACACCTTC.

This clonotype was found many times. This chain links TRBV10-3 with TRBJ2-5; 7 bases agree with TRBD2. The CDR3 spans 14 residues. Germline-derived CDR1 and CDR2 are ENHRY and SYGVKD. V dropped 3 bases and J dropped 2; count of bases not matched to a gene: 3. The DNA for the CDR3 is TGTGCCATCAGTGAACGGGGGGTTCAAGAGACCCAGTACTTC. Translation gives CAISERGVQETQYF.

This clonotype was recorded many times. The genes are TRBV7-9 and TRBJ2-2; D is unresolved. The germline CDR1 and CDR2 sequences are SEHNR and FQNEAQ (reference sequence). This CDR3 contains 14 residues. V lost 5 bases and J 6 bases, leaving 13 bases between the germline ends. For the CDR3, the DNA is TGTGCCAGCAGCACCACGAATGGACCCGGGGAGCTGTTTTTT. This encodes CASSTTNGPGELFF.

This clonotype was seen many times. The chain employs TRBV9 and TRBJ2-3; 15 bases match TRBD2. This CDR3 has 18 amino acids. Germline lookup yields CDR1 SGDLS and CDR2 YYNGEE. Unmatched junction bases numbered 10, after V lost 4 bases and J lost 4 bases. The CDR3 sequence is CASSPFGTSGGRADTQYF. CDR3 nucleotides: TGTGCCAGCAGCCCTTTCGGGACTAGCGGGGGGCGAGCAGATACGCAGTATTTT.

CDR3 bases: TGTGCCAGCAGCTTGCCGGGGACCAGTGGGCAAGAGACCCAGTACTTC. Encoded protein: CASSLPGTSGQETQYF. The gene calls are TRBV5-8 and TRBJ2-5; D could derive from TRBD1 or TRBD2 (5 bases each). V lost 1 base to trimming and J lost 2 bases, with 15 bases between them. This CDR3 contains 16 residues. CDR1 is SGHTS and CDR2 is YDEGEE in the germline V gene.

This clonotype is large (0.1 to 1%). This chain joins TRBV20-1 and TRBJ2-1; D is perhaps TRBD1 (6 bases). Looked up from germline, CDR1 is DFQATT and CDR2 is SNEGSKA (reference sequence). The CDR3 is 16 residues long. The ends were cut back, 0 bases at V and 4 bases at J, with 16 bases in the middle. CDR3 DNA sequence: TGCAGTGCTAGAGATCATCAGGGGCTTACTTACAATGAGCAGTTCTTC. This translates into CSARDHQGLTYNEQFF.

This clonotype was counted at least ten times. The gene calls are TRBV6-2 or TRBV6-3 and TRBJ2-3; D remains ambiguous. This CDR3 is built from 15 residues. V lost 0 bases and J lost 5, with 12 bases in between. Germline CDR1 MNHEY, CDR2 SVGEGT. The CDR3 region has the DNA TGTGCCAGCAGTTACTCGAGTATTGGCGGAGATACGCAGTATTTT. This gives the protein CASSYSSIGGDTQYF.

This chain links TRBV18 with TRBJ2-1; 9 bases are a match to TRBD1. Unmatched junction bases numbered 2, after V lost 2 bases and J lost 3 bases. The CDR3 covers 15 residues. Per germline, CDR1 KGHSH and CDR2 LQKENI. CDR3 protein: CASSPRDRDYNEQFF. The CDR3 DNA follows: TGTGCCAGCTCACCAAGGGACAGGGACTACAATGAGCAGTTCTTC.

This clonotype was seen repeatedly, ten times or more. The chain recombines TRBV28 with TRBJ1-2, with D possibly TRBD1 on 6 matching bases. Germline assignment: CDR1 MDHEN and CDR2 SYDVKM. Trimming shortened V by 5 bases and J by 6 bases, and 16 bases separated the two germline ends. This CDR3 is 14 amino acids long. The CDR3 protein is CASSLLTGHNGYTF. In nucleotides, the CDR3 is TGTGCCAGCAGTCTACTAACAGGGCACAATGGCTACACCTTC.

The table lists this clonotype with many counts. The rearrangement links TRBV5-5 to TRBJ2-5; 11 bases are a match to TRBD1. There are 15 residues in the CDR3. Germline V gene data show CDR1 as SGHKS and CDR2 as YYEKEE (reference sequence). With 4 bases clipped from V and 1 base from J, the junction kept 3 bases outside the gene matches. CDR3 in amino acids: CASSPGTGGQETQYF. In DNA, the CDR3 is TGTGCCAGCAGCCCCGGGACAGGGGGCCAAGAGACCCAGTACTTC. Drawing the rest from reference TRBV5-5 and TRBJ2-5, the complete variable domain is DAGVTQSPTHLIKTRGQQVTLRCSPISGHKSVSWYQQVLGQGPQFIFQYYEKEERGRGNFPDRFSARQFPNYSSELNVNALLLGDSALYLCASSPGTGGQETQYFGPGTRLLVL.